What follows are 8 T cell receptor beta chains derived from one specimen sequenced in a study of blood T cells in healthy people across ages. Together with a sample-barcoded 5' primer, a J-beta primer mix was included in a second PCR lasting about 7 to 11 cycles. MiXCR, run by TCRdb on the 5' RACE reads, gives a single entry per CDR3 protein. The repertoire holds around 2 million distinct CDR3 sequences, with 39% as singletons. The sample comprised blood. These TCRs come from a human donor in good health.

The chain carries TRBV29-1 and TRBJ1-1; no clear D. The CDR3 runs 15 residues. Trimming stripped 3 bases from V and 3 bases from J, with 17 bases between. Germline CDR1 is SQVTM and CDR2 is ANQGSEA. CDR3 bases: TGCAGCGTTGATCGCCCCTCGAAAAGGGACACTGAAGCTTTCTTT. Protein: CSVDRPSKRDTEAFF.

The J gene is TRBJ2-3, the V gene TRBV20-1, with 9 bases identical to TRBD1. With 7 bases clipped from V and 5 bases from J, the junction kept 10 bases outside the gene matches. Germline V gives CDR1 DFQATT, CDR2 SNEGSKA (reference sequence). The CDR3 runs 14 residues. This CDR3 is CSVNTGTGKDTQYF. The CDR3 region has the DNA TGCAGTGTCAATACCGGGACAGGGAAAGATACGCAGTATTTT.

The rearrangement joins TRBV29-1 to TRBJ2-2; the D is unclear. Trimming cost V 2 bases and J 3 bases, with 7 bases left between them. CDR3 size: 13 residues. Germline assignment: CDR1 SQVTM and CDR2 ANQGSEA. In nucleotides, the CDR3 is TGCAGCGTTGAATGGTCCGACACCGGGGAGCTGTTTTTT. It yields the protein CSVEWSDTGELFF.

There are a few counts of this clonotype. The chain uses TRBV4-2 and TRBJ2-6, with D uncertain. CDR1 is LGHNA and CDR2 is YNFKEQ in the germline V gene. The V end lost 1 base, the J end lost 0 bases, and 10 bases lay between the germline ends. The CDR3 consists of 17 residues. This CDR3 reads CASSQGTAVSGANVLTF. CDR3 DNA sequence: TGTGCCAGCAGCCAAGGTACAGCCGTCTCTGGGGCCAACGTCCTGACTTTC.

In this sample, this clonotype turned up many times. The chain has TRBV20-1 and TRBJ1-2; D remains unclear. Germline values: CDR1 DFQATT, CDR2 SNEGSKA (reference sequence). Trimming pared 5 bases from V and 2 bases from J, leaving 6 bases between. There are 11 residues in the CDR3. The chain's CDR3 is CSASPNYGYTF. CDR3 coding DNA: TGCAGTGCTTCCCCAAACTATGGCTACACCTTC.

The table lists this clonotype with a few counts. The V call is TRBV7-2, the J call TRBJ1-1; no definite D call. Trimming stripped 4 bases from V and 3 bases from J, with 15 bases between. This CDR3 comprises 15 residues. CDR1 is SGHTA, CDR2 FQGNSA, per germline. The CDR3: CASSYSRAGDTEAFF. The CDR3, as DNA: TGTGCCAGCAGCTACTCGAGGGCGGGAGACACTGAAGCTTTCTTT.

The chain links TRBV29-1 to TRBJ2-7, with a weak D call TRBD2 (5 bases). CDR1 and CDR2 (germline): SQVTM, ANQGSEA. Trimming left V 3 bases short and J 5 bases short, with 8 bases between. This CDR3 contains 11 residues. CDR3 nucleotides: TGCAGCGTTGAGAGGGCACACGAGCAGTACTTC. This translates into CSVERAHEQYF.

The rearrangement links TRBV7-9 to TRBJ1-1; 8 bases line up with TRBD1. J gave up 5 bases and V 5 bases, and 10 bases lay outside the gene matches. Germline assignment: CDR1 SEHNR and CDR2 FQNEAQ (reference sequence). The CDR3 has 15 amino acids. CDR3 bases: TGTGCCAGCAGCCGCCCTACGACAGGGGTAACTGAAGCTTTCTTT. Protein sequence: CASSRPTTGVTEAFF.